The 31 T cell receptor delta chains below were found in one sample sequenced in a study of γδ T cells in repeated Plasmodium falciparum infection. Flow sorting of PBMC yielded separate Vgamma9/Vdelta2+ and Vdelta2-negative gammadelta T cell populations for bulk repertoire analysis. TCRdb re-called the multiplex PCR reads via CATT. The sample carries about 51,000 delta-chain clones, roughly 1.9% recorded once. Sequenced material: gamma-delta T cells from blood. The source of these receptors is a pool of human donors (malaria-infected and uninfected, not separated).

Comment on this clone: TCRdb records a much larger clone's protein for this DNA, with a difference at residue 7 that likely arises from a read error; the protein given is the translation of the DNA. The genes are TRDV1 and TRDJ1; D unresolved. CDR3 length equals 24 residues. Germline V lookup: CDR1 TSWWSYY, CDR2 QGS. The V and J ends lost 4 bases and 2 bases respectively, with 41 bases between them. The CDR3 nucleotides are TGTGCTCTTGGGGGCGTATCCCCCTCTCCGCACTCATGGAGGTCCTCCGGGAGGACCGATAAACTCATCTTT. Its translation: CALGGVSPSPHSWRSSGRTDKLIF.

Note on this clone: The TCRdb protein, from a much larger clone, departs from this DNA's translation at residue 10, likely by read error; the protein shown derives from the DNA. The chain links TRDV2 to TRDJ1; D gene unclear. The CDR3 covers 13 residues. Germline V lookup: CDR1 GEAIGNYY, CDR2 EKD. Written as DNA, the CDR3 is TGTGCCTGTGACGGAGGGGCCACCGATGAACTCATCTTT. This translates into CACDGGATDELIF.

This clone was seen only a few times. TCRdb's listed protein matches a much larger clone and diverges from this DNA's translation at residue 15, likely through a read error; the protein shown comes from the DNA. The rearrangement joins TRDV1 to TRDJ1, with TRDD3 matching 12 bases. Since TCRdb gives no J gene, matching the DNA to germline was used here to assign it. Germline lookup yields CDR1 TSWWSYY and CDR2 QGS. The CDR3 covers 20 residues. The junction had 16 bases not matched to a gene; V was cut back by 1 base and J by 4 bases. The CDR3 DNA reads TGTGCTCTTGGGGAACCATTGCCGACTCCAACTGGGGGATACCACGATAAACTCATCTTT. Encoded protein: CALGEPLPTPTGGYHDKLIF.

This clone was detected only a few times. TCRdb's protein for this DNA is that of a much larger clone and differs from the translation at residue 3, likely a read error; the protein shown is the DNA translation. V and J are TRDV1 and TRDJ3; TRDD3 agrees at 8 bases. TCRdb leaves out the J gene; it was filled in here by matching the DNA to germline. The germline gives CDR1 TSWWSYY, CDR2 QGS. This CDR3 is 26 amino acids long. CDR3 protein: CAFGEYGLPRLYWGSTSSWDTRQMFF. The CDR3 nucleotides read TGTGCTTTTGGGGAATACGGCCTTCCGCGGTTGTACTGGGGGTCCACTAGCTCCTGGGACACCCGACAGATGTTTTTC.

The table lists this clone with many counts. The amino acid sequence in TCRdb belongs to a much larger clone and departs from this DNA's translation at residue 21, likely a sequencing read error; the sequence shown is translated from the DNA. The chain joins TRDV1 to TRDJ1; TRDD2 is a possible D gene (7 bases). TCRdb offers no J gene call, so here the DNA was matched to germline to obtain one. The germline CDR1 and CDR2 sequences are TSWWSYY and QGS. The CDR3 runs 25 residues. The CDR3 is CALGEPHFLRGSLRWGASYTGKLIF. CDR3 in DNA: TGTGCTCTTGGGGAACCTCATTTCCTACGGGGTTCGTTACGCTGGGGAGCCTCCTACACCGGTAAACTCATCTTT.

In its sample, this clone was seen many times. The TCRdb record carries a much larger clone's protein, which differs from this DNA's translation at residue 10; a read error is the likely cause, and the protein listed here is the DNA translation. At the DNA level, this CDR3 is encoded by other sequences in the same sample as well. V gene TRDV2 combines with J gene TRDJ3, with D unresolved. The J gene, missing from TCRdb, was assigned here through DNA to germline matching. The CDR3 totals 17 residues. Germline V gene data show CDR1 as GEAIGNYY and CDR2 as EKD. CDR3 in DNA: TGTGCCTGTGACACCTTAGACGGCTCCCGGGACACCCGACAGATGTTTTTC. Translated: CACDTLDGSRDTRQMFF.

This clone has a handful of counts. The V call is TRDV1, the J call TRDJ1, with 9 bases identical to TRDD3. As TCRdb names no J gene, one was assigned here on the basis of a DNA match to germline. Trimming cost V 4 bases and J 2 bases; bases outside gene matches: 26. Looked up from germline, CDR1 is TSWWSYY and CDR2 is QGS. The CDR3 covers 22 residues. Here the CDR3 reads CALGVDLFRAGGFSPRTDKLIF. The CDR3 DNA sequence: TGTGCTCTTGGGGTTGACTTGTTCCGGGCTGGGGGATTCTCGCCCCGGACCGATAAACTCATCTTT.

Worth noting for this clone: This likely reflects a read error, since a far larger clone is one base away. The identical CDR3 is also encoded by other nucleotide sequences in the sample. This sequence joins TRDV1 and TRDJ1; D is perhaps TRDD3 (6 bases). The J gene, left out of TCRdb, was set here by checking the DNA against germline. Germline V gene lookup returns CDR1 TSWWSYY and CDR2 QGS. The CDR3 covers 20 residues. CDR3 bases: TGTGCCCTTGGGGAAGATCGGGGGAAGTGCCCAGGGGGGTGCACCGATAAACTCATCTTT. Protein: CALGEDRGKCPGGCTDKLIF.

In regard to this clone: With a far larger clone one base away, a read error is the likely cause. Distinct nucleotide sequences in the sample also encode this CDR3. The V gene call reads TRDV3; no J gene was called; no check of the table's D call, TRDD3, against the DNA was made. The length of the CDR3 is 15 residues. Germline assignment: CDR1 TVYSNPD and CDR2 GDNSRS (reference sequence). CDR3 loop: CAFSASWWDTDKLIF. The CDR3 nucleotides are TGTGCCTTTAGCGCCTCGTGGTGGGACACCGATAAACTCATTTTT.

The table lists this clone with a few counts. A read error likely explains why the TCRdb protein, taken from a much larger clone, differs from this DNA's translation at residue 22; the protein shown is translated from the DNA. V gene TRDV1 was called; the J gene was not; TRDD3 is the table's D call and was not checked against the DNA. This CDR3 has 24 residues. The V gene's germline CDR1 is TSWWSYY and CDR2 QGS. This chain's CDR3 is CALGETPSPYWGMMLPFYTDKPIF. CDR3 in DNA: TGTGCTCTTGGGGAAACGCCTTCACCGTACTGGGGGATGATGTTGCCGTTCTACACCGATAAACCCATCTTT.

This clone was counted between two and nine times. A far larger clone is one nucleotide away, so this likely arose from a read error. In the same sample, other DNA sequences code for this CDR3. The J gene is TRDJ2, the V gene TRDV1; 11 nucleotides align to TRDD3. The trim removed 0 bases at V and 0 bases at J, leaving 36 bases unmatched. CDR1 TSWWSYY and CDR2 QGS come from the germline V gene. The CDR3 sequence is 29 residues long. The CDR3 DNA reads as TGTGCTCTTGGGGAACTCTCCCTACTCCCACCACAACCTTTACTGGGGGATAAAGGGAATACGCCTTTGACAGCACAACTCTTCTTT. Translated: CALGELSLLPPQPLLGDKGNTPLTAQLFF.

The sample holds many counts of this clone. A far more abundant clone sits one base away, making this likely a read error. V is TRDV1 and J is TRDJ1; a weak D match, TRDD2 (8 bases). The CDR3 covers 26 residues. Germline V gives CDR1 TSWWSYY, CDR2 QGS. CDR3 in DNA: TGTGCTCTTGGGGAACAACGGCGAAATCCGACTTCCTTCCTAAACTGGGGAGCTACGTACACCGATAAACTCACCTTT. Encoded protein: CALGEQRRNPTSFLNWGATYTDKLTF.

This clone was observed at least ten times. The TCRdb protein, from a much larger clone, departs from this DNA's translation at residue 19, likely by read error; the protein shown derives from the DNA. The chain combines TRDV1 with TRDJ1; 9 bases map to TRDD2. TCRdb offers no J gene call, so here the DNA was matched to germline to obtain one. This CDR3 has 22 amino acids. Germline assignment: CDR1 TSWWSYY and CDR2 QGS. The CDR3, as DNA: TGTGCTCTTGGGGGTCCCGCCTTCCTACGAAACTGGGGATGGAGGTACACCGATGAACTCATCTTT. Encoded protein: CALGGPAFLRNWGWRYTDELIF.

This clone was counted a few times. One base separates it from a far larger clone, so it is likely a read error. The same CDR3 is also encoded by other DNA sequences in this sample. This CDR3 is CALGEPLFVFSRAPVTDKLIF. CDR3 sequence (DNA): TGTGCTCTCGGGGAACCCCTATTTGTATTCAGTCGGGCGCCTGTCACCGATAAACTCATCTTT. The chain couples TRDV1 to TRDJ1; D possibly corresponds to TRDD3 (5 bases). TCRdb carries no J gene annotation; the J gene was assigned here by matching the DNA with germline. CDR1 and CDR2 (germline): TSWWSYY, QGS. The CDR3 length is 21 residues.

This clone was counted between two and nine times. A far larger clone is one base from this, pointing to a likely read error. Other DNA sequences in the same sample also yield this CDR3. The chain carries TRDV1 and TRDJ1, with a weak D call TRDD2 (6 bases). Matching the DNA to germline supplied the J gene, which TCRdb does not give. The CDR3 runs to 16 residues. The germline CDR1 and CDR2 sequences are TSWWSYY and QGS. The V end was cut by 0 bases, the J end by 10 bases, with 21 bases between. The CDR3 spells CALGELQPSPRVRLIF. CDR3 nucleotides: TGTGCTCTTGGGGAACTCCAACCTTCCCCTCGAGTGAGACTCATCTTT.

Concerning this clone itself: This likely traces to a read error, being one base from a far larger clone. Distinct nucleotide sequences in the sample also encode this CDR3. The chain carries TRAV36/DV7 and TRDJ3; 7 bases are shared with TRDD3. TCRdb offers no J gene call, so here the DNA was matched to germline to obtain one. The CDR3 length is 20 residues. Germline V gene data show CDR1 as VTNFRS and CDR2 as LTSSGIE (reference sequence). This CDR3 is CAVEVLGTPLRSWDTRQMFF. The CDR3 nucleotides are TGTGCCGTGGAGGTACTGGGGACGCCATTACGCTCCTGGGACACCCGACAGATGTTTTTC.

This clone showed up just a few times. A far larger clone is off by one base, so a read error is likely. Different DNA sequences within this sample yield the same CDR3. The chain couples TRAV29/DV5 to TRDJ1; possibly TRDD3 for D (6 bases). Trimming removed 0 bases from V and 3 bases from J, with 15 bases in between. CDR1 and CDR2 from the germline V gene are NSMFDY and ISSIKDK. This CDR3 contains 15 residues. The CDR3 DNA reads TGTGCAGCAAGCGCGCTACTGGGAGATGCCGATAAACTCATCTTT. Translation: CAASALLGDADKLIF.

A note on this clone: TCRdb lists the protein of a much larger clone for this DNA, which differs at residue 18, so this is likely a read error; the protein given here is translated from the DNA itself. The chain uses TRDV1 and TRDJ1, with 11 bases matching TRDD3. No J segment appears in TCRdb, so it was assigned here by matching the sequence to germline. CDR3 length equals 22 residues. In germline, CDR1 is TSWWSYY, CDR2 QGS. Written as DNA, the CDR3 is TGTGCTCTTGGGGAACTACAGATCCTATTTGGCTACTGGGGGATATACACCGGTAAACTCATCTTT. It codes for CALGELQILFGYWGIYTGKLIF.

CDR3 DNA: TGTGCCTCCCCCGGCTGGGGGATACGCACCGAACTCATCTTT. Its protein product is CASPGWGIRTELIF. The J gene is TRDJ1, the V gene TRDV3; 12 bases match TRDD3. TCRdb gives no J gene; it was assigned here by matching the DNA to germline. V lost 4 bases and J lost 9; bases outside the gene matches: 12. Germline CDR1 TVYSNPD, CDR2 GDNSRS (reference sequence). The CDR3 is made up of 14 amino acids.

Comments on this clone: TCRdb records a much larger clone's protein for this DNA, with a difference at residue 3 that likely arises from a read error; the protein given is the translation of the DNA. The chain employs TRDV3 and TRDJ1, with 7 nucleotides matching TRDD3. Matching the DNA to germline supplied the J gene, which TCRdb does not give. CDR3 length equals 20 residues. CDR1 and CDR2 from the germline V gene are TVYSNPD and GDNSRS (reference sequence). DNA of the CDR3: TGTGCCCTTAGAGATCCCTATTACTGGGGCATCCCCCGTTGGACCGATAAACTCATCTTT. Protein: CALRDPYYWGIPRWTDKLIF.

Only a few counts were recorded for this clone. This DNA translates differently at residue 5 from the TCRdb protein, which is that of a much larger clone; a read error is likely, and the protein shown is the DNA's own translation. J is TRDJ1 and V is TRDV2; 10 nucleotides align to TRDD3. TCRdb offers no J gene call, so here the DNA was matched to germline to obtain one. Germline loops: CDR1 GEAIGNYY, CDR2 EKD. The ends lost 3 bases at V and 0 bases at J; junction bases unmatched: 24. The CDR3 extends over 22 amino acids. The CDR3 DNA follows: TGTGCCTGTGACGCCTCCGTACTGGGGGATTCGAAACTACCCATGTACACCGATAAACTCATCTTT. This codes for CACDASVLGDSKLPMYTDKLIF.

In its sample, this clone was seen a few times. TCRdb has a much larger clone's protein, which differs at residue 3 from the translation of this DNA, likely because of a read error; what is shown is the protein translated from the DNA. The V gene is TRDV2, the J gene TRDJ1; the match to TRDD3 covers 11 bases. No J gene was available from TCRdb, and it was assigned here by a germline match of the DNA. This CDR3 contains 18 residues. Germline CDR1 reads GEAIGNYY; CDR2 reads EKD. The CDR3 coding sequence is TGTGCCCGTGACACCTTGCCTGGGGGATACCAAGGCACCGATAAACTCATCTTT. Translating it yields CARDTLPGGYQGTDKLIF.

This clone was observed a handful of times. TCRdb shows a much larger clone's protein in place of this DNA's translation, and the two differ at residue 11, likely through a read error; the protein shown is translated from the DNA. The CDR3 nucleotides are TGTGCCTTCACTACTGTACCTTACGGCAGCCTGTATCATGCTAACACCGATAAACTCATCTTT. Residues: CAFTTVPYGSLYHANTDKLIF. The rearrangement links TRDV3 to TRDJ1; D not resolved. In the absence of a J gene in TCRdb, the DNA was matched to germline to assign it here. Germline assignment: CDR1 TVYSNPD and CDR2 GDNSRS (reference sequence). With 3 bases removed from V and 0 bases from J, the gap between germline ends came to 35 bases. CDR3 length: 21 amino acids.

Details on this clone: A read error likely explains why the TCRdb protein, taken from a much larger clone, differs from this DNA's translation at residue 15; the protein shown is translated from the DNA. The genes are TRDV1 and TRDJ1; D perhaps matches TRDD3 (8 bases). The J gene comes from matching the DNA to germline here; TCRdb lacks it. The CDR3 runs 22 residues. The V and J ends lost 2 bases and 4 bases respectively, with 35 bases between them. Germline values: CDR1 TSWWSYY, CDR2 QGS. The CDR3 DNA follows: TGTGCTCTTGGGGAAACGAGAATTCCTACGTGGGCTGGGGGACACAGGGACGATAAACTCATCTTT. It specifies CALGETRIPTWAGGHRDDKLIF.

Note on this clone: The TCRdb protein, from a much larger clone, departs from this DNA's translation at residue 9, likely by read error; the protein shown derives from the DNA. V usage is TRDV1 and J usage is TRDJ1, with 10 nucleotides matching TRDD3. No J gene is reported in TCRdb; it was inferred here by comparing the DNA with germline. The CDR3 is made up of 20 amino acids. The V gene's germline CDR1 is TSWWSYY and CDR2 QGS. With V trimmed by 4 bases and J by 1 base, 18 bases remained unmatched. The CDR3 sequence is CALGVLYRAWGILGTDKLIF. CDR3 coding DNA: TGTGCTCTTGGGGTCTTATACCGAGCCTGGGGGATATTAGGCACCGATAAACTCATCTTT.

This clone has a handful of counts. The protein held in TCRdb is that of a much larger clone and does not match this DNA's translation at residue 5, likely because of a read error; the protein shown is translated from the DNA. CDR3 nucleotides: TGTGCTCTTGGGGGACGGTACCTTCCTCTTAACGAAGTTGTGGGGAGGACCGATAAACTCATCTTT. As protein: CALGGRYLPLNEVVGRTDKLIF. This chain joins TRDV1 and TRDJ1; 7 nucleotides line up with TRDD2. No J segment appears in TCRdb, so it was assigned here by matching the sequence to germline. Losses at the gene ends were 4 bases for V and 2 bases for J; bases not matched to a gene: 28. CDR3 length: 22 amino acids. The V gene's germline CDR1 is TSWWSYY and CDR2 QGS.

This clone was counted at least ten times. The J gene is TRDJ1, the V gene TRDV1; tentatively, D is TRDD3 (10 bases). The CDR3 covers 21 residues. Germline V lookup: CDR1 TSWWSYY, CDR2 QGS. Deletions cut 4 bases from V and 5 bases from J, with 35 bases between. The CDR3 spells CALGARATFLRYLGDKDKLIF. For the CDR3, the DNA is TGTGCTCTTGGGGCCCGGGCGACCTTCCTACGTTACCTGGGGGATAAAGATAAACTCATCTTT.

This clone has just a few counts. TCRdb's protein, taken from a much larger clone, differs from this DNA's translation at residue 11, likely owing to a read error; the protein displayed comes from the DNA. This chain connects TRDV2 to TRDJ1; TRDD3 matches at 11 bases. TCRdb lists no J gene, so it was determined here by aligning the DNA to germline. J gave up 0 bases and V 0 bases, and 26 bases lay outside the gene matches. Germline loops: CDR1 GEAIGNYY, CDR2 EKD. The CDR3 sequence is 24 residues long. The CDR3 nucleotides read TGTGCCTGTGACACCGTTATCCCTTACTCAAACTGGGGGATAGGAACGAATTACACCGATAAACTCATCTTT. Translated: CACDTVIPYSNWGIGTNYTDKLIF.

This clone was seen only a few times. The protein TCRdb gives is from a much larger clone and does not agree with this DNA's translation at residue 15, likely a read error; the protein shown here comes from the DNA. The CDR3 loop reads CACDTLPGGYADAQSKLYTDKLIF. DNA for the CDR3: TGTGCCTGTGACACTCTTCCTGGGGGATACGCGGATGCACAATCCAAATTGTACACCGATAAACTCATCTTT. V is TRDV2 and J is TRDJ1, with 12 bases fitting TRDD3. No J gene is reported in TCRdb; it was inferred here by comparing the DNA with germline. J lost 0 bases, V lost 1 base, and 26 bases had no gene match. CDR3 length: 24 residues. Germline values: CDR1 GEAIGNYY, CDR2 EKD.

This clone came up many times. The chain recombines TRDV1 with TRDJ1, with D possibly matching TRDD3 (5 bases). The germline V gene encodes CDR1 TSWWSYY and CDR2 QGS. The CDR3 is 23 residues long. Between the trimmed V and J ends, which lost 2 bases and 2 bases, there was a span of 36 bases. CDR3 loop: CALGECCSEQPRLWGLGTDKLIF. CDR3 nucleotides: TGTGCTCTTGGGGAATGTTGTTCAGAGCAGCCTCGCCTTTGGGGTTTAGGGACCGATAAACTCATCTTT.

This clone was observed at least ten times. The amino acid sequence in TCRdb belongs to a much larger clone and departs from this DNA's translation at residue 6, likely a sequencing read error; the sequence shown is translated from the DNA. The DNA for the CDR3 is TGTGCCTGTGACAAGGCACCCAATCTCTCCTGGGACACCCGACAGATGTTTTTC. Its protein is CACDKAPNLSWDTRQMFF. The rearrangement joins TRDV2 to TRDJ3; D is uncertain. TCRdb records no J gene; here it was assigned by comparing the DNA to germline. The CDR3 is 18 residues long. The V end was cut by 2 bases, the J end by 0 bases, with 13 bases between. The germline V gene encodes CDR1 GEAIGNYY and CDR2 EKD.